This T cell receptor beta chain comes out of a study of neurological immune-mediated disorders. The CDR3 runs to 13 residues. Germline V CDR1 and CDR2: SGHRS, YFSETQ. The V gene end was trimmed by 7 bases and the J gene end by 3 bases; junction bases not matched to a gene: 6. The cDNA came from 5'RACE with 10-nucleotide random UMIs. A single record per CDR3 protein comes from TCRdb applying MiXCR to the 5' RACE reads. There are under 80,000 distinct CDR3 sequences in the sample; roughly 5.6% occur only once, and 2.8% lies in the top ten. Study-wide results and caveats: While HTLV-1-associated myelopathy showed the greatest TCR clonal expansion, multiple sclerosis showed the least, falling below healthy controls. The absence of any CDR3 amino acid sequence shared by expanded clones across subjects suggests that repertoires were private in all groups.

On this clonotype: The antigen is undetermined.

Sequencing was performed on PBMCs. The sequence derives from a woman between 25 and 40 years old with multiple sclerosis. The rearrangement uses TRBV5-1 and TRBJ2-7, with 8 bases fitting TRBD2. CDR3 residues: CASRAGEHYEQYF. Written as DNA, the CDR3 is TGCGCCAGCCGAGCGGGGGAGCACTACGAGCAGTACTTC.